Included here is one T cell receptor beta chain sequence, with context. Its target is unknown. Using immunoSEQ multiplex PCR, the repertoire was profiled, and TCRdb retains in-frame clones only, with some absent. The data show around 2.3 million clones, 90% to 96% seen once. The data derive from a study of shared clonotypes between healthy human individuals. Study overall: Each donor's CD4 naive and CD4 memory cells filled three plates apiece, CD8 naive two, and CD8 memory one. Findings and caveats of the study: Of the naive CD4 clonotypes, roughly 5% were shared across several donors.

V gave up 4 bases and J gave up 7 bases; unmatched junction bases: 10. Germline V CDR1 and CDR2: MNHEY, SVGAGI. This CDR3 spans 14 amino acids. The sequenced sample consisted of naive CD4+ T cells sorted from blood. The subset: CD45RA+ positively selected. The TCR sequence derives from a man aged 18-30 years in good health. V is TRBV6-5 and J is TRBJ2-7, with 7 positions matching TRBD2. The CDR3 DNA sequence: TGTGCCAGCAGTTCGGGCGGGGACTATTATGAGCAGTACTTC. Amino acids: CASSSGGDYYEQYF.